These 31 T cell receptor beta chains were sequenced from one sample in a study of T cell changes during pregnancy in multiple sclerosis (dated by TCRdb to between 2017 and 2020). The library was produced with the immunoSEQ multiplex PCR assay. TCRdb mirrors the immuneACCESS table, restricted to in-frame sequences. Some clones are absent from its copies; in checked studies, under half trace to an unresolved V gene, and the reason for the others is unknown. The sample yields about 31,000 clones; around nine tenths were counted once. The ten largest clonotypes hold 3.5% to 4.5% of the sample. Sequencing used CD8+ T cells from peripheral blood mononuclear cells, obtained in the second trimester of pregnancy. The receptor source for this set is a female donor with multiple sclerosis, enrolled in a pregnancy study.

The rearrangement uses TRBV6-1 and TRBJ2-1; perhaps TRBD1 as D (5 bases). The CDR3 is 13 amino acids. V dropped 2 bases and J dropped 8 bases, with 10 bases sitting between them. CDR1 and CDR2 from the germline V gene are MNHNS and SASEGT. The CDR3 sequence is CASSETSGYEQFF. CDR3 sequence (DNA): TGTGCCAGCAGTGAAACGTCAGGGTATGAGCAGTTCTTC.

The chain employs TRBV6-4 and TRBJ2-1; 11 nucleotides line up with TRBD2. Germline V gives CDR1 MRHNA, CDR2 SNTAGT. Trimming took 4 bases from V and 6 from J; bases not matched to a gene: 5. The CDR3 covers 15 residues. CDR3 sequence (DNA): TGTGCCAGCAGTGCCGACGGGACTAGCGGCAATGAGCAGTTCTTC. Residues: CASSADGTSGNEQFF.

The CDR3, as DNA: TGTGCCACCGGCCCGTCCGGGACTAGCGCCCATGAGCAGTTCTTC. Translated: CATGPSGTSAHEQFF. This sequence joins TRBV28 and TRBJ2-1; TRBD2 aligns across 10 bases. V trimming: 10 bases; J trimming: 8 bases; junction bases outside the gene matches: 14. Germline CDR1 is MDHEN and CDR2 is SYDVKM. CDR3 size: 15 residues.

For the CDR3, the DNA is TGCGCCAGCAGCTTGGCTAAGGGACAGGGGTTTTCTGGGGCCAACGTCCTGACTTTC. It specifies CASSLAKGQGFSGANVLTF. The V gene is TRBV5-1, the J gene TRBJ2-6; TRBD1 agrees at 10 bases. CDR1 and CDR2 (germline): SGHRS, YFSETQ. The CDR3 has 19 amino acids. Germline trimming cut 0 bases from V and 1 base from J; bases unmatched to any gene: 7.

The chain employs TRBV29-1 and TRBJ2-7; TRBD2 is a possible D gene (5 bases). V dropped 0 bases and J dropped 0 bases, with 15 bases sitting between them. This CDR3 spans 16 amino acids. Germline-derived CDR1 and CDR2 are SQVTM and ANQGSEA. CDR3 protein: CSVEDLDGESSYEQYF. In nucleotides, the CDR3 is TGCAGCGTTGAAGATCTCGACGGGGAGAGCTCCTACGAGCAGTACTTC.

The J gene is TRBJ2-7, the V gene TRBV2; TRBD1 aligns across 11 bases. J gave up 3 bases and V 1 base, and 2 bases lay outside the gene matches. The CDR3 runs 15 residues. Germline V gives CDR1 SNHLY, CDR2 FYNNEI. CDR3 loop: CASSEEGQGDYEQYF. CDR3 coding DNA: TGTGCCAGCAGTGAAGAGGGACAGGGGGACTACGAGCAGTACTTC.

This sequence joins TRBV5-1 and TRBJ2-7; 9 bases fit TRBD2. Germline loops: CDR1 SGHRS, CDR2 YFSETQ. This CDR3 has 14 amino acids. After removal of 4 bases from V and 6 bases from J, the junction contained 8 bases not matched to a gene. The CDR3, as DNA: TGCGCCAGCAGCATTAGCGGGAGTGCGGTCGAGCAGTACTTC. Its translation is CASSISGSAVEQYF. The full variable domain, with the rest looked up from reference TRBV5-1 and TRBJ2-7, is KAGVTQTPRYLIKTRGQQVTLSCSPISGHRSVSWYQQTPGQGLQFLFEYFSETQRNKGNFPGRFSGRQFSNSRSEMNVSTLELGDSALYLCASSISGSAVEQYFGPGTRLTVT.

For the CDR3, the DNA is TGTGCCAGTAGTCTGGGACAGGGGCCACAAGAGACCCAGTACTTC. Protein product: CASSLGQGPQETQYF. This chain joins TRBV19 and TRBJ2-5; 10 nucleotides align to TRBD1. This CDR3 is 15 amino acids long. J was trimmed by 2 bases and V by 5 bases; bases with no gene match: 5. CDR1 LNHDA and CDR2 SQIVND come from the germline V gene (reference sequence).

This chain links TRBV6-5 with TRBJ2-7; TRBD2 might be the D (6 bases). Germline values: CDR1 MNHEY, CDR2 SVGAGI. The CDR3 sequence is 14 residues long. V shed 2 bases and J shed 2 bases, with 10 bases lying between them. The CDR3 coding sequence is TGTGCCAGCAGTTACAGTAGCGGTACCTACGAGCAGTACTTC. This translates into CASSYSSGTYEQYF.

This clone was observed a single time. The rearrangement joins TRBV7-9 to TRBJ2-7; 8 bases are shared with TRBD1. The CDR3 is 17 amino acids. Germline CDR1 is SEHNR and CDR2 is FQNEAQ (reference sequence). Trimming at V came to 1 base and at J to 2 bases, leaving 10 bases not matched to a gene. CDR3 DNA: TGTGCCAGCAGCTTAGGATCCTGGACAGGGCCCACCTACGAGCAGTACTTC. Translating gives CASSLGSWTGPTYEQYF.

The rearrangement joins TRBV27 to TRBJ2-7; 9 nucleotides match TRBD2. From germline, CDR1 is MNHEY and CDR2 SMNVEV (reference sequence). J lost 2 bases, V lost 8 bases, and 7 bases had no gene match. The CDR3 sequence is 14 residues long. The DNA for the CDR3 is TGTGCCAGCGGTGCGGGGGGGTTTACCTACGAGCAGTACTTC. Protein sequence: CASGAGGFTYEQYF.

This chain links TRBV30 with TRBJ1-1, with D possibly being TRBD1 (5 bases). V was shortened by 0 bases and J by 3 bases, with 14 bases between the two germline ends. CDR3 size: 15 residues. Germline V lookup: CDR1 GTSNPN, CDR2 SVGIG (reference sequence). The CDR3 spells CAWSVVGWGDTEAFF. DNA of the CDR3: TGTGCCTGGAGTGTAGTTGGTTGGGGGGACACTGAAGCTTTCTTT.

The rearrangement uses TRBV4-1 and TRBJ1-5, with D tentatively TRBD1 (6 bases). This CDR3 region has 15 residues. Germline V gene data show CDR1 as MGHRA and CDR2 as YSYEKL. The ends were cut back, 0 bases at V and 7 bases at J, with 13 bases in the middle. This CDR3 reads CASSQDEGEWQPQHF. As DNA, the CDR3 is TGCGCCAGCAGCCAAGATGAGGGGGAGTGGCAGCCCCAGCATTTT.

The J gene is TRBJ1-2, the V gene TRBV9; TRBD1 matches at 7 bases. The ends lost 3 bases at V and 6 bases at J; junction bases unmatched: 8. Looked up from germline, CDR1 is SGDLS and CDR2 is YYNGEE. This CDR3 is built from 14 residues. CDR3 amino acids: CASSAQGELDGYTF. CDR3 DNA: TGTGCCAGCAGCGCGCAGGGGGAATTGGATGGCTACACCTTC.

V and J are TRBV28 and TRBJ2-7; D unresolved. The CDR3 contains 18 residues. Germline V lookup: CDR1 MDHEN, CDR2 SYDVKM. With 3 bases removed from V and 3 bases from J, the gap between germline ends came to 24 bases. The CDR3 DNA reads TGTGCCAGCAGTTTTCCGGCGGCACGGGTTCCTCATAGCTACGAGCAGTACTTC. It is translated as CASSFPAARVPHSYEQYF.

The chain couples TRBV4-1 to TRBJ2-7; perhaps TRBD2 as D (5 bases). The CDR3 has 14 amino acids. Looked up from germline, CDR1 is MGHRA and CDR2 is YSYEKL. Trimming took off 6 bases at V and 6 bases at J, with 18 bases between the two ends. The CDR3 here is CASRRTGDSGEQYF. CDR3 coding DNA: TGCGCCAGCAGACGGACTGGCGACTCGGGCGAGCAGTACTTC.

The chain has TRBV11-2 and TRBJ2-7; TRBD2 aligns across 9 bases. V lost 8 bases to trimming and J lost 3 bases; unmatched junction nucleotides: 8. From germline, CDR1 is SGHAT and CDR2 FQNNGV. The CDR3 consists of 14 residues. For the CDR3, the DNA is TGTGCCAGCCGAATGGGTAGCGGGAGCTACGAGCAGTACTTC. It codes for CASRMGSGSYEQYF.

There are a few counts of this clone. The chain recombines TRBV7-6 with TRBJ1-3; D gene ambiguous. The CDR3 consists of 15 residues. The germline CDR1 and CDR2 sequences are SGHVS and FNYEAQ. V gave up 3 bases and J gave up 7 bases, with 16 bases separating them. DNA for the CDR3: TGTGCCAGCAGCTTTGGGTCGGAGGAATTTAACACCATATATTTT. Translation: CASSFGSEEFNTIYF.

The chain recombines TRBV5-4 with TRBJ1-3; the D is unclear. The ends were cut back, 1 base at V and 0 bases at J, with 5 bases in the middle. The CDR3 has 14 residues. Germline CDR1 and CDR2: SGHNT and YYREEE (reference sequence). The CDR3 DNA follows: TGTGCCAGCAGCTTGACAGCCTCTGGAAACACCATATATTTT. It yields the protein CASSLTASGNTIYF.

V usage is TRBV9 and J usage is TRBJ2-7; no reliable D call. The V gene's germline CDR1 is SGDLS and CDR2 YYNGEE. Deletions cut 0 bases from V and 3 bases from J, with 13 bases between. CDR3 length: 15 amino acids. CDR3 in amino acids: CASSVAADPSYEQYF. The CDR3 nucleotides read TGTGCCAGCAGCGTAGCTGCAGACCCTAGCTACGAGCAGTACTTC.

The chain has TRBV5-4 and TRBJ1-1; D gene unclear. Germline lookup yields CDR1 SGHNT and CDR2 YYREEE (reference sequence). The germline V and J ends were trimmed by 2 bases and 4 bases, with 12 bases remaining between them. This CDR3 is built from 14 residues. DNA of the CDR3: TGTGCCAGCAGCTTTGACCGGGTGGGCACTGAAGCTTTCTTT. Its translation is CASSFDRVGTEAFF. Variable domain in full (rest from reference TRBV5-4 and TRBJ1-1): ETGVTQSPTHLIKTRGQQVTLRCSSQSGHNTVSWYQQALGQGPQFIFQYYREEENGRGNFPPRFSGLQFPNYSSELNVNALELDDSALYLCASSFDRVGTEAFFGQGTRLTVV.

The CDR3 DNA reads TGTGCCAGCAGCTTATTGACTAGCGGGGCCGAGCAGTACTTC. Protein sequence: CASSLLTSGAEQYF. The chain combines TRBV11-2 with TRBJ2-7, with 11 positions matching TRBD2. CDR1 is SGHAT, CDR2 FQNNGV, per germline. The trim removed 2 bases at V and 6 bases at J, leaving 3 bases unmatched. CDR3 length: 14 amino acids.

The chain recombines TRBV30 with TRBJ2-1, with D possibly matching TRBD2 (6 bases). The length of the CDR3 is 14 residues. From germline, CDR1 is GTSNPN and CDR2 SVGIG (reference sequence). V was cut by 0 bases and J by 8 bases, with 14 bases left in between. The CDR3 DNA sequence: TGTGCCTGGAGTGTACGGGGAGGAAGACATGAGCAGTTCTTC. Its protein product is CAWSVRGGRHEQFF. Combining the CDR3 with reference TRBV30 and TRBJ2-1 gives the whole variable domain SQTIHQWPATLVQPVGSPLSLECTVEGTSNPNLYWYRQAAGRGLQLLFYSVGIGQISSEVPQNLSASRPQDRQFILSSKKLLLSDSGFYLCAWSVRGGRHEQFFGPGTRLTVL.

This chain links TRBV9 with TRBJ2-1, with 11 bases that match TRBD2. The CDR3 consists of 16 residues. The V gene's germline CDR1 is SGDLS and CDR2 YYNGEE. Germline trimming cut 0 bases from V and 6 bases from J; bases unmatched to any gene: 5. The CDR3 DNA follows: TGTGCCAGCAGCGTAGTACTAGCGGGAGCTGGCAATGAGCAGTTCTTC. Its protein product is CASSVVLAGAGNEQFF.

CDR3 loop: CAWNPTSGTYEQYF. The CDR3 region has the DNA TGTGCCTGGAACCCGACTAGCGGCACCTACGAGCAGTACTTC. The genes are TRBV30 and TRBJ2-7; the match to TRBD2 covers 9 bases. The ends lost 4 bases at V and 2 bases at J; junction bases unmatched: 6. Germline-derived CDR1 and CDR2 are GTSNPN and SVGIG (reference sequence). This CDR3 spans 14 amino acids.

In nucleotides, the CDR3 is TGTGCCGGGGTACCACTAGCGGGGGGAAATGAGCAGTTCTTC. Its protein product is CAGVPLAGGNEQFF. This chain links TRBV5-8 with TRBJ2-1, with 12 nucleotides matching TRBD2. Germline values: CDR1 SGHTS, CDR2 YDEGEE. Trimming cost V 10 bases and J 7 bases; bases outside gene matches: 9. This CDR3 is 14 amino acids long.

The V call is TRBV6-4, the J call TRBJ2-2; D is perhaps TRBD1 (6 bases). The CDR3 is 16 amino acids. CDR1 and CDR2 (germline): MRHNA, SNTAGT. The V end lost 0 bases, the J end lost 6 bases, and 14 bases lay between the germline ends. CDR3 residues: CASSDSEYRVPGELFF. The CDR3 DNA reads as TGTGCCAGCAGTGACTCGGAGTACAGGGTTCCCGGGGAGCTGTTTTTT.

The genes are TRBV5-4 and TRBJ2-7; D gene unclear. The germline V gene has CDR1 SGHNT and CDR2 YYREEE (reference sequence). The CDR3 sequence is 11 residues long. With 5 bases removed from V and 3 bases from J, the gap between germline ends came to 6 bases. CDR3 nucleotide sequence: TGTGCCAGCAGTTCCGGCTACGAGCAGTACTTC. Protein product: CASSSGYEQYF.

The chain has TRBV5-4 and TRBJ2-1; D unresolved. Germline loops: CDR1 SGHNT, CDR2 YYREEE (reference sequence). The CDR3 is 15 residues long. Trimming stripped 0 bases from V and 0 bases from J, with 7 bases between. The DNA of the CDR3 is TGTGCCAGCAGCTTGGTTGCGAGCTCCTACAATGAGCAGTTCTTC. It is translated as CASSLVASSYNEQFF.

This rearrangement joins TRBV27 to TRBJ1-1, with D perhaps TRBD1 (6 bases). The germline V gene encodes CDR1 MNHEY and CDR2 SMNVEV (reference sequence). There are 13 residues in the CDR3. The V and J ends lost 5 bases and 5 bases respectively, with 12 bases between them. The CDR3: CASSILQGTEAFF. CDR3 nucleotides: TGTGCCAGCAGTATTCTCCAGGGGACTGAAGCTTTCTTT.

This clone was observed a few times. V and J are TRBV9 and TRBJ1-2, with TRBD1 identical over 8 bases. CDR1 and CDR2 from the germline V gene are SGDLS and YYNGEE. The CDR3 covers 16 residues. V lost 4 bases and J lost 2; bases outside the gene matches: 10. This CDR3 reads CASSLDRQGWNYGYTF. CDR3 in DNA: TGTGCCAGCAGCCTTGACAGACAGGGGTGGAACTATGGCTACACCTTC.